A single sample gave rise to the 9 T cell receptor beta chains below, sequenced in a study of T cells after yellow fever vaccination. TCRdb re-called the 5' RACE reads with MiXCR, one entry per CDR3 protein. The repertoire holds 200,000 to 300,000 distinct CDR3 sequences, with 10% to 15% as singletons. Material: CD4+ T cells sorted from PBMCs, obtained 45 days after the yellow fever booster vaccination. The receptors were gathered from a man in his thirties or forties who received the YFV17D yellow fever vaccine.

V usage is TRBV4-3 and J usage is TRBJ1-4; 9 bases are a match to TRBD1. The junction had 8 bases not matched to a gene; V was cut back by 1 base and J by 5 bases. CDR3 size: 17 residues. The germline CDR1 and CDR2 sequences are LGHNA and YSLEER. The CDR3 DNA is TGCGCCAGCAGCCAAGGAAGCCTGACAGGGGGAAATGAAAAACTGTTTTTT. Its translation: CASSQGSLTGGNEKLFF.

The rearrangement links TRBV7-2 to TRBJ2-5, with 12 nucleotides matching TRBD2. CDR1 and CDR2 from the germline V gene are SGHTA and FQGNSA. The CDR3 runs 16 residues. Germline trimming cut 2 bases from V and 3 bases from J; bases unmatched to any gene: 4. CDR3 loop: CASSLMRLAGEETQYF. Written as DNA, the CDR3 is TGTGCCAGCAGCTTAATGCGACTAGCGGGAGAAGAGACCCAGTACTTC.

This clonotype has a handful of counts. One end of the junction varies from germline; a read error may be responsible. The V and J genes are TRBV7-2 and TRBJ1-5, with no clear D. Germline V gene lookup returns CDR1 SGHTA and CDR2 FQGNSA. The CDR3 is 13 residues long. For the CDR3, the DNA is TGTGCCAGCAGCCCTGATAGCGATCAGCCCCAGCATTTT. This encodes CASSPDSDQPQHF.

The table lists this clonotype with many counts. The junction and the germline gene differ at one end; a read error may be behind it. V is TRBV11-2 and J is TRBJ2-3, with D uncertain. CDR1 and CDR2 (germline): SGHAT, FQNNGV. CDR3 length: 13 amino acids. The CDR3, as DNA: TGTGCCAGCAGCTTAGCGGGCCCGGCTATTGAACATTTT. Its protein is CASSLAGPAIEHF. Variable domain in full (rest from reference TRBV11-2 and TRBJ2-3): EAGVAQSPRYKIIEKRQSVAFWCNPISGHATLYWYQQILGQGPKLLIQFQNNGVVDDSQLPKDRFSAERLKGVDSTLKIQPAKLEDSAVYLCASSLAGPAIEHFGPGTRLTVL.

The sample holds a few counts of this clonotype. This chain links TRBV15 with TRBJ1-4; no definite D call. In germline, CDR1 is LNHNV, CDR2 YYDKDF (reference sequence). V shed 2 bases and J shed 2 bases, with 12 bases lying between them. There are 16 residues in the CDR3. The chain's CDR3 is CATSRSRRSTNEKLFF. The CDR3 DNA is TGTGCCACCAGCAGATCCCGGCGAAGCACTAATGAAAAACTGTTTTTT.

This clonotype turned up a few times. The CDR3 DNA reads TGCGCCAGCAGCTTGTCCGGGCCCTATTACACTGAAGCTTTCTTT. It encodes CASSLSGPYYTEAFF. The chain combines TRBV5-1 with TRBJ1-1; D is uncertain. The CDR3 contains 15 residues. Per the germline V gene, CDR1 is SGHRS and CDR2 is YFSETQ. The ends were cut back, 1 base at V and 3 bases at J, with 13 bases in the middle.

V is TRBV29-1 and J is TRBJ2-1; TRBD2 matches at 7 bases. V dropped 4 bases and J dropped 10; count of bases not matched to a gene: 10. The CDR3 extends over 13 amino acids. Germline V gene lookup returns CDR1 SQVTM and CDR2 ANQGSEA. The CDR3 bases are TGCAGCGTTGGGGGCCATTCTAGCGGAGAGCAGTTCTTC. Translating it yields CSVGGHSSGEQFF.

This clonotype was counted many times. V gene TRBV7-2 combines with J gene TRBJ2-3; D might be TRBD2 (6 bases). Germline lookup yields CDR1 SGHTA and CDR2 FQGNSA. The CDR3 is made up of 15 amino acids. V dropped 2 bases and J dropped 8 bases, with 17 bases sitting between them. In nucleotides, the CDR3 is TGTGCCAGCAGCTTACACGGGGGTAACCAGGGTACGCAGTATTTT. Translated: CASSLHGGNQGTQYF.

The V gene is TRBV7-2, the J gene TRBJ1-5; 7 bases are a match to TRBD1. The V gene's germline CDR1 is SGHTA and CDR2 FQGNSA. This CDR3 contains 16 residues. Trimming took 0 bases from V and 2 from J; bases not matched to a gene: 4. The chain's CDR3 is CASSLAGGGGNQPQHF. The CDR3 DNA follows: TGTGCCAGCAGCTTAGCGGGAGGGGGCGGCAATCAGCCCCAGCATTTT.